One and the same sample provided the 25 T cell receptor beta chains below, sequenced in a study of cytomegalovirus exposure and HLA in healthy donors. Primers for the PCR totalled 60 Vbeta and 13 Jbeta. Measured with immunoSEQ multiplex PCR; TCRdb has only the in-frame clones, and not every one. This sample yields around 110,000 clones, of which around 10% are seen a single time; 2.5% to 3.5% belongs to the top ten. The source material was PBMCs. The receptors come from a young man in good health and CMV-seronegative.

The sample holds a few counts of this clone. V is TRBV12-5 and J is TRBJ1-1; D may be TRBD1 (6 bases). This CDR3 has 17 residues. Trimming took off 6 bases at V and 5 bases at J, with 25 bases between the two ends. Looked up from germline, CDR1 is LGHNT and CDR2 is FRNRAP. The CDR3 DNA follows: TGTGCTAGTGGGGACGCCCCAGGGGCCCGCGCGACAACTGAAGCTTTCTTT. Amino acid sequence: CASGDAPGARATTEAFF.

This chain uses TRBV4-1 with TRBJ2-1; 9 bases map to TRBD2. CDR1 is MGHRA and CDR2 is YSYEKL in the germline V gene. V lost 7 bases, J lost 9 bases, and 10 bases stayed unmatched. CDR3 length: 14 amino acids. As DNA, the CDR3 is TGCGCCAGCAAAAGGGCTAGCGGGGTGGTTGAGCAGTTCTTC. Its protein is CASKRASGVVEQFF.

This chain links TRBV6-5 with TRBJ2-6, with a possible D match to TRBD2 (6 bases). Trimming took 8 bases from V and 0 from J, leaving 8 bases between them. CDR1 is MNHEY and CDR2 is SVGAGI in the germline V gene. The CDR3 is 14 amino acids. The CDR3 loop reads CASRGFSGANVLTF. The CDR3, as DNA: TGTGCCAGCCGGGGGTTCTCTGGGGCCAACGTCCTGACTTTC.

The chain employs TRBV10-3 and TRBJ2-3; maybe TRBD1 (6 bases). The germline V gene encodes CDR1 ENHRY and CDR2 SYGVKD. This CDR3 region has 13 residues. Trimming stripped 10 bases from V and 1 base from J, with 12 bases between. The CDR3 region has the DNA TGTGCCAGCCAGGGGCGACGCACAGATACGCAGTATTTT. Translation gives CASQGRRTDTQYF.

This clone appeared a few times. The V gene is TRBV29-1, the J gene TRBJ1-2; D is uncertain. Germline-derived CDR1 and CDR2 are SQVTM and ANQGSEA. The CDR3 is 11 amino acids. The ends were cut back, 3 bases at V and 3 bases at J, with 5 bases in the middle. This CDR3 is CSVDPDYGYTF. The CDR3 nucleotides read TGCAGCGTTGATCCAGACTATGGCTACACCTTC.

The CDR3 region is CASSDSAQGFGELFF. CDR3 sequence (DNA): TGTGCCAGCAGTGACTCAGCACAGGGGTTCGGGGAGCTGTTTTTT. The J gene is TRBJ2-2, the V gene TRBV6-4; 7 bases fit TRBD1. The ends lost 0 bases at V and 7 bases at J; junction bases unmatched: 5. The germline gives CDR1 MRHNA, CDR2 SNTAGT. The CDR3 spans 15 residues.

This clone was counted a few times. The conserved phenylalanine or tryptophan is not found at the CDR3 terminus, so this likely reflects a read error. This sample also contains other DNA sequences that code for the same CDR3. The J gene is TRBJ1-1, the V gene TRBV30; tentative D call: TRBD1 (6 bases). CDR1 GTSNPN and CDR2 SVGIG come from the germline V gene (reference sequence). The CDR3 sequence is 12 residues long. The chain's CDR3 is CAWRQVEAKAFV. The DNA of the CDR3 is TGTGCATGGAGACAGGTGGAAGCTAAAGCTTTCGTT.

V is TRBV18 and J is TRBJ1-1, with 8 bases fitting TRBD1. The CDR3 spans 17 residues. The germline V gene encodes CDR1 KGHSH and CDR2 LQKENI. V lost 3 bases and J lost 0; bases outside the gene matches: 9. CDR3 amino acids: CASSPSGTGFMNTEAFF. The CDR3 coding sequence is TGTGCCAGCTCACCCTCCGGGACAGGTTTCATGAACACTGAAGCTTTCTTT.

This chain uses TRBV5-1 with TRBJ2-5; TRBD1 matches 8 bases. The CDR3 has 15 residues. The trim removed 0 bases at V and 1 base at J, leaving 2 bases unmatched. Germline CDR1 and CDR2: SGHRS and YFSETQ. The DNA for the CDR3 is TGCGCCAGCAGCTTGGAGGGACAGGTCCAAGAGACCCAGTACTTC. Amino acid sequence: CASSLEGQVQETQYF.

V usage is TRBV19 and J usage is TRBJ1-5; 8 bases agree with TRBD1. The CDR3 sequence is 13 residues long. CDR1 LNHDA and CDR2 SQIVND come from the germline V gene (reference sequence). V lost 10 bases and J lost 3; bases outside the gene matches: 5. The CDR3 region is CATDRGSNQPQHF. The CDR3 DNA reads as TGTGCCACCGACAGGGGATCCAATCAGCCCCAGCATTTT.

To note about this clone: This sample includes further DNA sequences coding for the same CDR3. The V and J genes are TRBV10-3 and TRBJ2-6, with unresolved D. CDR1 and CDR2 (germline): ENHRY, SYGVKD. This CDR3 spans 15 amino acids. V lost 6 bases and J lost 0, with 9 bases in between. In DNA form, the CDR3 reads TGTGCCATCAGCGAAACCGGCTCTGGGGCCAACGTCCTGACTTTC. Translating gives CAISETGSGANVLTF.

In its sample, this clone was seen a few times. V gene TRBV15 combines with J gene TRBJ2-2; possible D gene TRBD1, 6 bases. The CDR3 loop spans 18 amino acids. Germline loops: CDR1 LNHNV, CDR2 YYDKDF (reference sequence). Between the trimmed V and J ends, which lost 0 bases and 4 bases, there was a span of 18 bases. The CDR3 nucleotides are TGTGCCACCAGCAGAGATCCCGCAGGGGAGCTTGTCACCGGGGAGCTGTTTTTT. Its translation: CATSRDPAGELVTGELFF.

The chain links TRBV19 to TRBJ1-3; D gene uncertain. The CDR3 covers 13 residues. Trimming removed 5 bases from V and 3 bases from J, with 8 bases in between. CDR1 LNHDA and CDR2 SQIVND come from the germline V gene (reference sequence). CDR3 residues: CASSLQIGNTIYF. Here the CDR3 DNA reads TGTGCCAGTAGTCTACAGATTGGAAACACCATATATTTT.

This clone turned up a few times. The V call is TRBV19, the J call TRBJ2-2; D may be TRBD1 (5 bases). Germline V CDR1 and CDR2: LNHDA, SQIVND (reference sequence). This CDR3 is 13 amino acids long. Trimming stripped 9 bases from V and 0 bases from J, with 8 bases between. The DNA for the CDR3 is TGTGCCAGCCCGGACACGAACACCGGGGAGCTGTTTTTT. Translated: CASPDTNTGELFF.

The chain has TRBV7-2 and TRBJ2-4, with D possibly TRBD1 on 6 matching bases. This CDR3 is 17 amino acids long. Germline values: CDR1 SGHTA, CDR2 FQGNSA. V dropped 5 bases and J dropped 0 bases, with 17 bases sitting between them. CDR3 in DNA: TGTGCCAGCAGCGAACTCCGGGACACAAAAGCCAAAAACATTCAGTACTTC. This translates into CASSELRDTKAKNIQYF.

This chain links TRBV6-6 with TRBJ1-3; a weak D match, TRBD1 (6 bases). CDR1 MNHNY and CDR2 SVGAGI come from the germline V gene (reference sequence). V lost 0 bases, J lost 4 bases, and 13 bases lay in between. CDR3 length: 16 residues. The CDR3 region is CASSYSAGDTGNTIYF. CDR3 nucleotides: TGTGCCAGCAGTTACTCGGCAGGGGATACGGGAAACACCATATATTTT.

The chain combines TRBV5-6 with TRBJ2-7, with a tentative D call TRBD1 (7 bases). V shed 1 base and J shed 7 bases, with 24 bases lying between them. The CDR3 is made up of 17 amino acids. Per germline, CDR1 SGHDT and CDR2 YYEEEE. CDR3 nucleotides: TGTGCCAGCAGCTTGTTTCGGGGGAGCAGGGGGTCATATGAGCAGTACTTC. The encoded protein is CASSLFRGSRGSYEQYF.

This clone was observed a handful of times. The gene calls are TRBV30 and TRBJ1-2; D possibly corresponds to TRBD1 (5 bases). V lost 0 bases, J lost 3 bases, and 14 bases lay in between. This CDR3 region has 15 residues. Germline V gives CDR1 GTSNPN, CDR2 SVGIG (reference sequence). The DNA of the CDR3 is TGTGCCTGGAGTGTGGACAATCAGGGTTACTATGGCTACACCTTC. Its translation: CAWSVDNQGYYGYTF.

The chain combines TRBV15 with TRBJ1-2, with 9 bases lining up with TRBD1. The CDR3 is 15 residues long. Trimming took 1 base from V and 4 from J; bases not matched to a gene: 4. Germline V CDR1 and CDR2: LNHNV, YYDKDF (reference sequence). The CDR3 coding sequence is TGTGCCACCAGCAGAGCGACAGGGGGGAGCTATGGCTACACCTTC. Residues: CATSRATGGSYGYTF.

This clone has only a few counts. The CDR3 nucleotides read TGTGCCAGCAGGGGACAGGGAAGCTCCTACGAGCAGTACTTC. Its protein is CASRGQGSSYEQYF. V is TRBV6-5 and J is TRBJ2-7; 9 bases are shared with TRBD1. CDR1 and CDR2 from the germline V gene are MNHEY and SVGAGI. The CDR3 sequence is 14 residues long. V dropped 6 bases and J dropped 0; count of bases not matched to a gene: 3.

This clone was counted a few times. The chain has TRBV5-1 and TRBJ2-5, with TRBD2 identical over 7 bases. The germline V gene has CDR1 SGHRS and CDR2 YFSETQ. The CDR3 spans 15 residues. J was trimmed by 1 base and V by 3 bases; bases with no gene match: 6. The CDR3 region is CASSSGGPTQETQYF. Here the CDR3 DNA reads TGCGCCAGCAGCTCGGGAGGCCCCACCCAAGAGACCCAGTACTTC.

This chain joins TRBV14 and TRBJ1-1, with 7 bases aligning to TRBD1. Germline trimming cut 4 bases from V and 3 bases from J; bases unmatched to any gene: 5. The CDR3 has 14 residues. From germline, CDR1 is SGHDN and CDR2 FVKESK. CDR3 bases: TGTGCCAGCAGCCGAACAGGGGCGGACACTGAAGCTTTCTTT. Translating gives CASSRTGADTEAFF.

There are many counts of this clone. The CDR3 nucleotides are TGTGCCAGCAGTCCCAGGGGGCTCGAAAAACTGTTTTTT. Translation gives CASSPRGLEKLFF. J is TRBJ1-4 and V is TRBV25-1; TRBD1 aligns across 8 bases. V dropped 5 bases and J dropped 8; count of bases not matched to a gene: 4. Germline CDR1 and CDR2: MGHDK and SYGVNS. This CDR3 comprises 13 residues. Full variable domain (missing parts from reference TRBV25-1 and TRBJ1-4): EADIYQTPRYLVIGTGKKITLECSQTMGHDKMYWYQQDPGMELHLIHYSYGVNSTEKGDLSSESTVSRIRTEHFPLTLESARPSHTSQYLCASSPRGLEKLFFGSGTQLSVL.

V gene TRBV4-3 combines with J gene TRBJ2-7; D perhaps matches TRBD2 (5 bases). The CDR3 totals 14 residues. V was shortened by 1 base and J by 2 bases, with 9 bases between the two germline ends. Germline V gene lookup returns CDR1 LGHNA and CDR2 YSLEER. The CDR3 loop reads CASSQGAGAYEQYF. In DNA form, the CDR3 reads TGCGCCAGCAGCCAAGGTGCGGGTGCCTACGAGCAGTACTTC.

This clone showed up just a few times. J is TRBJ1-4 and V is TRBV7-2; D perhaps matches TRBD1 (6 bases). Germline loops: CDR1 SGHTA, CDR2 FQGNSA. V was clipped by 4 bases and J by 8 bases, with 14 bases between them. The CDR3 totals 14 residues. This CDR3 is CASSSQGIGEKLFF. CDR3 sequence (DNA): TGTGCCAGCAGCTCACAGGGTATTGGGGAAAAACTGTTTTTT.